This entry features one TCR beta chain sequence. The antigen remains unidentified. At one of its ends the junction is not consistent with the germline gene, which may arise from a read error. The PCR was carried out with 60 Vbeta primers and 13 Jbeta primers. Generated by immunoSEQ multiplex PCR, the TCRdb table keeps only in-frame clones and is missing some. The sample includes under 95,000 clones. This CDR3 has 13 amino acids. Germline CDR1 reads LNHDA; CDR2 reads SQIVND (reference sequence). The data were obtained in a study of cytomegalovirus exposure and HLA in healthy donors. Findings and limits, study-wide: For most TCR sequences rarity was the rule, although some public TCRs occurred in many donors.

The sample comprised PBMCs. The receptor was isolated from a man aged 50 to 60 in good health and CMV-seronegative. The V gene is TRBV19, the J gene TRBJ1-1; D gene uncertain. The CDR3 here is CASSEGGSTEDFF. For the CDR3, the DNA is TGTGCCAGTAGTGAGGGAGGAAGCACTGAAGATTTCTTT. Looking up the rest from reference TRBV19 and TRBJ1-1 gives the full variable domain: DGGITQSPKYLFRKEGQNVTLSCEQNLNHDAMYWYRQDPGQGLRLIYYSQIVNDFQKGDIAEGYSVSREKKESFPLTVTSAQKNPTAFYLCASSEGGSTEDFFGQGTRLTVV.